This is a list of T cell receptor beta chains from one sample in a study of CD8+CD57+ T cells in acquired aplastic anemia. TCRdb re-derived calls from the reads in MiXCR, one entry per CDR3 protein. The sample yields about 160,000 distinct CDR3 sequences, roughly 43% seen once. The sequenced sample was sorted CD4+, CD8+, or CD8+CD57+ T cells (not recorded which) from PBMCs. These receptors were obtained from a human donor with aplastic anemia. Both conserved end residues are part of each CDR3. The D gene is left open where the match is weak. Rows may omit the clone size; those that give it use once, few, many or a size class.

V gene	J gene	clone size	D gene	CDR3 DNA	CDR3 protein
TRBV6-2/TRBV6-3	TRBJ2-3	NA	TRBD2	TGTGCCAGCAGTTTTCGACTAGCGGCAAGCACAGATACGCAGTATTTT	CASSFRLAASTDTQYF
TRBV29-1	TRBJ2-3	NA	NA	TGCAGCGTTGGATGGGCAAGGTATCAAGATACGCAGTATTTT	CSVGWARYQDTQYF
TRBV4-3	TRBJ2-3	NA	NA	TGCGCCAGCAGCCAAAGGGCACGCACTAGCACAGGTACGCAGTATTTT	CASSQRARTSTGTQYF
TRBV6-2/TRBV6-3	TRBJ2-7	many	NA	TGTGCCAGCACCGCGGGACTCCTCTACGAGCAGTACTTC	CASTAGLLYEQYF
TRBV5-5	TRBJ1-2	NA	NA	TGTGCCAGCAGCTTGGGGCTTCAAGGCTATGGCTACACCTTC	CASSLGLQGYGYTF
TRBV5-1	TRBJ2-1	many	NA	TGCGCCAGCAGCTTGGGGGCGGGGGCGGTGGATGAGCAGTTCTTC	CASSLGAGAVDEQFF
TRBV28	TRBJ2-1	NA	TRBD1	TGTGCCAGCAGGCCCCCAGGGGGAAATTACAATGAGCAGTTCTTC	CASRPPGGNYNEQFF
TRBV28	TRBJ2-5	many	NA	TGTGCCAGCAGTTTCGGAGGGCCAGAGACCCAGTACTTC	CASSFGGPETQYF
TRBV2	TRBJ1-6	NA	NA	TGTGCCAGCAGTGAAGCCGACCCATCCATTCATAATTCACCCCTCCACTTT	CASSEADPSIHNSPLHF
TRBV20-1	TRBJ2-2	NA	TRBD2	TGCAGTGCTGTAGCGGGAGGGAACACCGGGGAGCTGTTTTTT	CSAVAGGNTGELFF
TRBV24-1	TRBJ2-6	many	NA	TGTGCCACCAGTGATCAGGTCTCTGGGGCCAACGTCCTGACTTTC	CATSDQVSGANVLTF
TRBV7-9	TRBJ1-2	NA	NA	TGTGCCAGCAGCTTAGTCGGGACGTATGGCTACACCTTC	CASSLVGTYGYTF
TRBV29-1	TRBJ1-1	NA	NA	TGCAGCGTTGAAGAGGAGGGGACTGAAGCTTTCTTT	CSVEEEGTEAFF
TRBV10-3	TRBJ2-2	NA	NA	TGTGCCATCAGTGCGGGGGCCGGGGAGCTGTTTTTT	CAISAGAGELFF
TRBV5-1	TRBJ2-7	NA	NA	TGCGCCAGCAGCTTGGAGACGAGCTCCTACGAGCAGTACTTC	CASSLETSSYEQYF
TRBV4-1	TRBJ1-2	many	TRBD1	TGCGCCAGCAGCCAACAGGGACAGGTCTATGGCTACACCTTC	CASSQQGQVYGYTF
TRBV9	TRBJ2-6	many	NA	TGTGCCAGCAGCGTAAGGGAATGGGGGGCAGGGGAATACTCTGGGGCCAACGTCCTGACTTTC	CASSVREWGAGEYSGANVLTF
TRBV11-1	TRBJ2-2	NA	TRBD2	TGTGCCAGCAGCTCCCGGGGGGCGAACACCGGGGAGCTGTTTTTT	CASSSRGANTGELFF
TRBV28	TRBJ1-5	few	TRBD1	TGTGCCAGCAAGACAGGGGGCGGTCAGCCCCAGCATTTT	CASKTGGGQPQHF
TRBV5-6	TRBJ2-5	many	NA	TGTGCCAGCAGCTTTTCAAGGATTCAAGAGACCCAGTACTTC	CASSFSRIQETQYF
TRBV20-1	TRBJ2-1	many	NA	TGCAGTGCTAGCGTCTCCGCAGGCAATGAGCAGTTCTTC	CSASVSAGNEQFF
TRBV11-2	TRBJ1-4	few	NA	TGTGCCAGCAGCTTAACAGGGACTGGGGGAATATATGAAAAACTGTTTTTT	CASSLTGTGGIYEKLFF
TRBV9	TRBJ2-5	many	TRBD2	TGTGCCAGCAGCGCCCTCGTTTCAGCGGGAGGTCTGGAGACCCAGTACTTC	CASSALVSAGGLETQYF
TRBV6-6	TRBJ1-4	NA	NA	TGTGCCAGCATTACTACAGGGTCCCTGGAAAAACTGTTTTTT	CASITTGSLEKLFF
TRBV7-8	TRBJ2-7	NA	NA	TGTGCCAGCAGCTTAGGGGGTCGCAACGAGCAGTACTTC	CASSLGGRNEQYF
TRBV5-8	TRBJ1-1	many	NA	TGTGCCAGCAGCCCGCGGGAAAGACTCACTGAAGCTTTCTTT	CASSPRERLTEAFF
TRBV20-1	TRBJ2-5	once	TRBD2	TGCAGTGCTTGGGATGGGACTAGCGGGGGGCAAGAGACCCAGTACTTC	CSAWDGTSGGQETQYF
TRBV7-2	TRBJ1-1	NA	NA	TGTGCCAGCAGCTCACAGGCGGCGAGTACTGAAGCTTTCTTT	CASSSQAASTEAFF
TRBV11-3	TRBJ1-1	few	TRBD1	TGTGCCAGCAGCTCCCGGGACAGGGTCCGGGGAACTGAAGCTTTCTTT	CASSSRDRVRGTEAFF